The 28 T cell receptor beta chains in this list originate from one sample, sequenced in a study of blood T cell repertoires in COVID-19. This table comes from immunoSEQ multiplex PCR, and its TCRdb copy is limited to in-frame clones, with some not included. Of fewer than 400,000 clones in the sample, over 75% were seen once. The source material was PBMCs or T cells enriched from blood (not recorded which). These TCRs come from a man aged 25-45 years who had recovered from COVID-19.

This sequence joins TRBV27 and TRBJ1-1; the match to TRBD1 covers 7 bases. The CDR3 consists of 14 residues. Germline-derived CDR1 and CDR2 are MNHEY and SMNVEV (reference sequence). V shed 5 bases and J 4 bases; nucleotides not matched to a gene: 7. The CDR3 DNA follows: TGTGCCAGCAGTCGCGACAGGGCTGGCACTGAAGCTTTCTTT. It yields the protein CASSRDRAGTEAFF.

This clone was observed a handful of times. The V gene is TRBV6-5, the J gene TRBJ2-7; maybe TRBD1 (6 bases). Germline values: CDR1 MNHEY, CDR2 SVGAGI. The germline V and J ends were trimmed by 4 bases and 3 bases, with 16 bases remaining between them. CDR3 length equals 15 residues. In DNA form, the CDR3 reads TGTGCCAGCAGTTCTCAGGGGACATTACACTACGAGCAGTACTTC. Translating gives CASSSQGTLHYEQYF.

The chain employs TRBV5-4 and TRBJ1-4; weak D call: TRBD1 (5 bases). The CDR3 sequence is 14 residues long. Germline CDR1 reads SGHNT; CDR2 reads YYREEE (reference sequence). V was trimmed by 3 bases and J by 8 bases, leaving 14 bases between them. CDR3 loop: CASSSAGSREKLFF. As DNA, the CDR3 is TGTGCCAGCAGCTCTGCAGGGTCGAGGGAAAAACTGTTTTTT. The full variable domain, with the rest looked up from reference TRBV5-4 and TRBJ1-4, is ETGVTQSPTHLIKTRGQQVTLRCSSQSGHNTVSWYQQALGQGPQFIFQYYREEENGRGNFPPRFSGLQFPNYSSELNVNALELDDSALYLCASSSAGSREKLFFGSGTQLSVL.

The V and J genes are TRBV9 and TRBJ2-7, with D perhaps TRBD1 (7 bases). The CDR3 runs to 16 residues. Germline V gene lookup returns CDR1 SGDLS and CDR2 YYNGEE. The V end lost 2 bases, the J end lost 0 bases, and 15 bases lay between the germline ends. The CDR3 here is CASSVAPGDSSYEQYF. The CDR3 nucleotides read TGTGCCAGCAGCGTGGCTCCGGGGGACAGCTCCTACGAGCAGTACTTC. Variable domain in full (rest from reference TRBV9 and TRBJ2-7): DSGVTQTPKHLITATGQRVTLRCSPRSGDLSVYWYQQSLDQGLQFLIQYYNGEERAKGNILERFSAQQFPDLHSELNLSSLELGDSALYFCASSVAPGDSSYEQYFGPGTRLTVT.

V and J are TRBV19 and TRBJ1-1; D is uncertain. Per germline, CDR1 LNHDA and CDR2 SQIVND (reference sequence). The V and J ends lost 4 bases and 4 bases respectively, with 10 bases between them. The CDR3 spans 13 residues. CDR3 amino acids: CASSNPRSTEAFF. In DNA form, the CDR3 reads TGTGCCAGTAGTAACCCGAGGAGCACTGAAGCTTTCTTT.

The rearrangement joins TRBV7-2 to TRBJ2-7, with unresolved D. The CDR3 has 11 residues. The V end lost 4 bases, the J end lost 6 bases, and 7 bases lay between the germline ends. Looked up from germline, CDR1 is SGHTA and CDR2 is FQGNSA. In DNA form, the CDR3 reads TGTGCCAGCAGCTCCCTTCTCGAGCAGTACTTC. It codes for CASSSLLEQYF.

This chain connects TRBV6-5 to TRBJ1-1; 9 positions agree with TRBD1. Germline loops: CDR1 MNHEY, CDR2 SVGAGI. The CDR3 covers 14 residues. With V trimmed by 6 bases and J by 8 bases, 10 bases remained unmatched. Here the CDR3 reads CASRTGQGLAEAFF. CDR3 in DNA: TGTGCCAGCAGGACGGGACAGGGATTAGCGGAAGCTTTCTTT.

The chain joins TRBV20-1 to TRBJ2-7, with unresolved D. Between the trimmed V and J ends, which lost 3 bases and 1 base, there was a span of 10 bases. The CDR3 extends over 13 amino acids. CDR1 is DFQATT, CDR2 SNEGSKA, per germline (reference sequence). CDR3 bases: TGCAGTGCTAGTGTCCCCGAGTCCTACGAGCAGTACTTC. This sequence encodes CSASVPESYEQYF.

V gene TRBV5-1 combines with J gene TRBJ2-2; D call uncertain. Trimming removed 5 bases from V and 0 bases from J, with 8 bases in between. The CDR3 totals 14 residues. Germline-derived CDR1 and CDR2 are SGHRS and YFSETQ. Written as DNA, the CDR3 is TGCGCCAGCAGAGCCACAGCGAACACCGGGGAGCTGTTTTTT. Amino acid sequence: CASRATANTGELFF.

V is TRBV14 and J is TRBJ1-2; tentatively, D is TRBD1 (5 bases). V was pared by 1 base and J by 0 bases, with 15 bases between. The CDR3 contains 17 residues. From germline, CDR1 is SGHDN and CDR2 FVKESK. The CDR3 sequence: CASSQGGTGLPNYGYTF. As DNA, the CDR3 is TGTGCCAGCAGCCAAGGAGGAACAGGCCTCCCTAACTATGGCTACACCTTC. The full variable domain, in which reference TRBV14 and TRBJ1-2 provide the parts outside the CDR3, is EAGVTQFPSHSVIEKGQTVTLRCDPISGHDNLYWYRRVMGKEIKFLLHFVKESKQDESGMPNNRFLAERTGGTYSTLKVQPAELEDSGVYFCASSQGGTGLPNYGYTFGSGTRLTVV.

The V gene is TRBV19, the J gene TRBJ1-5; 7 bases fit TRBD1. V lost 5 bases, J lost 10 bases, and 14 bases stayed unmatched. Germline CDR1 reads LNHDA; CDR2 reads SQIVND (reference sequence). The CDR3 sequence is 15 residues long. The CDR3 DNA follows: TGTGCCAGTAGTTTAAGGACAGGCTTGAGTCTTCCCCAGCATTTT. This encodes CASSLRTGLSLPQHF.

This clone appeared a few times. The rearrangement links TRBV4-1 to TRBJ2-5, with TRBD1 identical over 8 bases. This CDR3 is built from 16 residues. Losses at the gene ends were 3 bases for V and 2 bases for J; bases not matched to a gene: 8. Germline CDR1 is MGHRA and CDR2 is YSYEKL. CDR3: CASSHPDRGGQETQYF. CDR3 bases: TGCGCCAGCAGCCACCCCGACAGGGGAGGACAAGAGACCCAGTACTTC.

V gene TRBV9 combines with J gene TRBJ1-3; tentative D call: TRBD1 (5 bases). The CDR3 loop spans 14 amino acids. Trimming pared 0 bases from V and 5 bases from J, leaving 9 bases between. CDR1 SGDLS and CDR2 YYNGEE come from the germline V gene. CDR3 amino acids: CASSVDRQRNTIYF. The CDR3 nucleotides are TGTGCCAGCAGCGTAGATCGACAGCGAAACACCATATATTTT.

The DNA of the CDR3 is TGTGCCAGCAGCCTCCCAGGGTCTGGAGAGCAGTTCTTC. Encoded protein: CASSLPGSGEQFF. V usage is TRBV7-9 and J usage is TRBJ2-1, with D possibly matching TRBD1 (5 bases). Germline CDR1 and CDR2: SEHNR and FQNEAQ (reference sequence). CDR3 length: 13 residues. Trimming removed 5 bases from V and 10 bases from J, with 15 bases in between.

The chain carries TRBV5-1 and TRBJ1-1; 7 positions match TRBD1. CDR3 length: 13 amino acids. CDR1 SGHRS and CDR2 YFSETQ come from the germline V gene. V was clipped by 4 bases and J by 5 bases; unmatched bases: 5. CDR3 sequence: CASSKGASTEAFF. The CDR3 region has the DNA TGCGCCAGCAGCAAGGGGGCAAGTACTGAAGCTTTCTTT.

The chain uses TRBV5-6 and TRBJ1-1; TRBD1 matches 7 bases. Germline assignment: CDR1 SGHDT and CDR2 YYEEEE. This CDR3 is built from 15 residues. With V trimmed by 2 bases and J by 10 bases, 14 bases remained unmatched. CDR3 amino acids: CASSLLDRDASGAFF. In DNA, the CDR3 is TGTGCCAGCAGCTTATTAGACAGGGACGCCTCAGGAGCTTTCTTT. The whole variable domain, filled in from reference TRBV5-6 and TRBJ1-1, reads DAGVTQSPTHLIKTRGQQVTLRCSPKSGHDTVSWYQQALGQGPQFIFQYYEEEERQRGNFPDRFSGHQFPNYSSELNVNALLLGDSALYLCASSLLDRDASGAFFGQGTRLTVV.

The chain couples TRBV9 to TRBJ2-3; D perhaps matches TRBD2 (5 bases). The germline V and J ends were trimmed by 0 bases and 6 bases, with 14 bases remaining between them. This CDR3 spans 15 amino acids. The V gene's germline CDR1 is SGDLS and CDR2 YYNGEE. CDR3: CASSVELVGGDTQYF. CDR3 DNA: TGTGCCAGCAGCGTAGAACTAGTGGGCGGTGATACGCAGTATTTT.

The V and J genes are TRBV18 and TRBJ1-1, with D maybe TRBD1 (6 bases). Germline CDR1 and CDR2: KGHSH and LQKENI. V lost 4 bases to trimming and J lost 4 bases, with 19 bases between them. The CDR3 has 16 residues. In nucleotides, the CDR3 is TGTGCCAGCTCACGGGGGACATCATGGTCGGGCACTGAAGCTTTCTTT. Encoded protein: CASSRGTSWSGTEAFF.

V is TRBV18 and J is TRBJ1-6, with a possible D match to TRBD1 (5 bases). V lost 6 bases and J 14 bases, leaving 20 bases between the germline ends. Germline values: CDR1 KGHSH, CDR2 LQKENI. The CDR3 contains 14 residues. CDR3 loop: CASSFGPLLGALHF. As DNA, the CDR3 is TGTGCCAGCTCCTTCGGCCCTCTTTTAGGGGCCCTCCACTTT.

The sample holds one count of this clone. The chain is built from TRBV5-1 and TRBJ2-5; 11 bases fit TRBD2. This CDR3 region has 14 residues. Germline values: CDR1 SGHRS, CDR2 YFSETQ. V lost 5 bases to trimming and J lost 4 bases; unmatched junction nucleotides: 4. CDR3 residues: CASRTSGARETQYF. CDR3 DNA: TGCGCCAGCAGGACTAGCGGGGCTAGAGAGACCCAGTACTTC.

CDR3 nucleotide sequence: TGTGCCACCAGTGAAGGGGACTATGGCTACACCTTC. It translates to CATSEGDYGYTF. The J gene is TRBJ1-2, the V gene TRBV24-1; a weak D match, TRBD1 (5 bases). Germline CDR1 reads KGHDR; CDR2 reads SFDVKD. Deletions cut 4 bases from V and 3 bases from J, with 5 bases between. The CDR3 is made up of 12 amino acids.

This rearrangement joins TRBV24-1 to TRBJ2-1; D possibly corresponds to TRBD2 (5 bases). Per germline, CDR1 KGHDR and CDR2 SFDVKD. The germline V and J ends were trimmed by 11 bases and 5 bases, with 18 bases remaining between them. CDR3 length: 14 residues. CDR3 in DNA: TGTGCCATTCTGGACGGAGGATCTCACAATGAGCAGTTCTTC. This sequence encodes CAILDGGSHNEQFF.

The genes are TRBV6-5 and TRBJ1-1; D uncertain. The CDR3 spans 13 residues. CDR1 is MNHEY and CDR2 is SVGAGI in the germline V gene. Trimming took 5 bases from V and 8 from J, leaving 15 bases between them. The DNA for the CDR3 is TGTGCCAGCAGTAGCGCTGGTACAAGAGAAGCTTTCTTT. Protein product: CASSSAGTREAFF.

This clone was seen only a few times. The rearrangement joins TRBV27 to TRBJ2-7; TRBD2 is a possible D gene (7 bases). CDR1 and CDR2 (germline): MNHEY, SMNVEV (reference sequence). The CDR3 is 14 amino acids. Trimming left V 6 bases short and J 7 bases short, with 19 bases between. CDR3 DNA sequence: TGTGCCAGCAGCAACAGGGTTTTGGGGGGGGAGCAGTACTTC. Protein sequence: CASSNRVLGGEQYF.

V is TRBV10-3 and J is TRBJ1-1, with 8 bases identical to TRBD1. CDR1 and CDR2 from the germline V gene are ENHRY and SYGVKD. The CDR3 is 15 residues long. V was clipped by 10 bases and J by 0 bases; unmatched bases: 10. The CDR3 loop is CATGRQGSMNTEAFF. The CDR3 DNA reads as TGTGCCACGGGACGACAGGGGTCAATGAACACTGAAGCTTTCTTT.

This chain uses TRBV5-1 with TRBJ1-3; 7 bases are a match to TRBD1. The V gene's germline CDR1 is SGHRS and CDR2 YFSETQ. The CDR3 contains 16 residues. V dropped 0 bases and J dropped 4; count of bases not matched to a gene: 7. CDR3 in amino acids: CASSLAPTGVGNTIYF. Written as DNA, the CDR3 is TGCGCCAGCAGCTTGGCCCCAACAGGGGTCGGAAACACCATATATTTT.

The DNA for the CDR3 is TGTGCCAGCAGGTCAGGGGCAAGCTCCTATAATTCACCCCTCCACTTT. Translating gives CASRSGASSYNSPLHF. The J gene is TRBJ1-6, the V gene TRBV4-2; tentatively, D is TRBD1 (6 bases). The V gene's germline CDR1 is LGHNA and CDR2 YNFKEQ. V was pared by 6 bases and J by 0 bases, with 12 bases between. The length of the CDR3 is 16 residues.

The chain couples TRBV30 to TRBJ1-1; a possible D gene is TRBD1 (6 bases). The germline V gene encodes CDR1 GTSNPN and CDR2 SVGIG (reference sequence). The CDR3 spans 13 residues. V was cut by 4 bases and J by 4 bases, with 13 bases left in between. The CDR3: CAWTDSFTTEAFF. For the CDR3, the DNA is TGTGCCTGGACGGACAGTTTTACCACTGAAGCTTTCTTT.